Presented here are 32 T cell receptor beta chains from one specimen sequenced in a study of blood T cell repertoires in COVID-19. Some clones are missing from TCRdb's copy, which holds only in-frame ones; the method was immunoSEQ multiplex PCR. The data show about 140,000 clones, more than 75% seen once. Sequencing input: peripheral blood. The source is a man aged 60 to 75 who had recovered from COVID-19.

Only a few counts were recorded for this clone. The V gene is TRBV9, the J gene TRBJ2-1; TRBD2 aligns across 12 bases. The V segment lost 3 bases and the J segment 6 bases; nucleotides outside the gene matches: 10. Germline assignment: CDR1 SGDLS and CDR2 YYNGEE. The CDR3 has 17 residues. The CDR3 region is CASSASSGRALGNEQFF. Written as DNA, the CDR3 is TGTGCCAGCAGCGCGTCTAGCGGGAGGGCCCTTGGCAATGAGCAGTTCTTC.

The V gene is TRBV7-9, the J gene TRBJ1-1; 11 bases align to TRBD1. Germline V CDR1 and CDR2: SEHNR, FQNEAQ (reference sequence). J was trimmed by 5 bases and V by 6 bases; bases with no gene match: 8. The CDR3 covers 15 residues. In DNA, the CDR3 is TGTGCCAGCAGTAGCGGACAGGGGGCGCGGACTGAAGCTTTCTTT. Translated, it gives CASSSGQGARTEAFF.

The CDR3 loop reads CASSLGLAGGPSETQYF. In DNA form, the CDR3 reads TGCGCCAGCAGCTTGGGGCTAGCGGGAGGGCCATCAGAGACCCAGTACTTC. The chain recombines TRBV5-1 with TRBJ2-5; TRBD2 matches 12 bases. The CDR3 is made up of 17 amino acids. Germline V gene data show CDR1 as SGHRS and CDR2 as YFSETQ. The V gene end was trimmed by 0 bases and the J gene end by 4 bases; junction bases not matched to a gene: 7.

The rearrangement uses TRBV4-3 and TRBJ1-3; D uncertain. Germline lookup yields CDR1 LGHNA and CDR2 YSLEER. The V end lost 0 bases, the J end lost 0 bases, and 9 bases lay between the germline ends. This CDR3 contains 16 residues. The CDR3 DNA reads TGCGCCAGCAGCCAAGATCCGAGCTTCTCTGGAAACACCATATATTTT. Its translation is CASSQDPSFSGNTIYF.

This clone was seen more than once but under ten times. The CDR3 DNA reads as TGTGCCAGCCTAGGTACCGGGGAGCTGTTTTTT. Its translation is CASLGTGELFF. V usage is TRBV28 and J usage is TRBJ2-2; D not resolved. The ends were cut back, 8 bases at V and 5 bases at J, with 6 bases in the middle. CDR1 and CDR2 from the germline V gene are MDHEN and SYDVKM. The CDR3 is made up of 11 amino acids. The full variable domain, rest sourced from reference TRBV28 and TRBJ2-2, is DVKVTQSSRYLVKRTGEKVFLECVQDMDHENMFWYRQDPGLGLRLIYFSYDVKMKEKGDIPEGYSVSREKKERFSLILESASTNQTSMYLCASLGTGELFFGEGSRLTVL.

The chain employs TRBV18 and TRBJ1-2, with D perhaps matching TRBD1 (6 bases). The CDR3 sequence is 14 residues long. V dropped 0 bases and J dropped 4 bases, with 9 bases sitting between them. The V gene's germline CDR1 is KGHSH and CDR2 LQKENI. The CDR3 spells CASSPPGALYGYTF. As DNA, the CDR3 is TGTGCCAGCTCACCACCGGGGGCCCTCTATGGCTACACCTTC.

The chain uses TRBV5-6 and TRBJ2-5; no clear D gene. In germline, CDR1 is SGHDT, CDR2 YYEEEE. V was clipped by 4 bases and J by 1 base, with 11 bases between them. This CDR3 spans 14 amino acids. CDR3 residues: CASSRDAAQETQYF. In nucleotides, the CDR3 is TGTGCCAGCAGCCGTGACGCGGCCCAAGAGACCCAGTACTTC. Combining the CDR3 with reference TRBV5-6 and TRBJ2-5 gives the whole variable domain DAGVTQSPTHLIKTRGQQVTLRCSPKSGHDTVSWYQQALGQGPQFIFQYYEEEERQRGNFPDRFSGHQFPNYSSELNVNALLLGDSALYLCASSRDAAQETQYFGPGTRLLVL.

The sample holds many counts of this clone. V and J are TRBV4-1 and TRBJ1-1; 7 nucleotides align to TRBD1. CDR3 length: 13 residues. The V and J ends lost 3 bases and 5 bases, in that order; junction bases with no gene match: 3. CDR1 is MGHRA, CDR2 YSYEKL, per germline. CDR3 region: CASSQQGDTEAFF. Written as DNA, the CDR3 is TGCGCCAGCAGCCAGCAGGGGGATACTGAAGCTTTCTTT.

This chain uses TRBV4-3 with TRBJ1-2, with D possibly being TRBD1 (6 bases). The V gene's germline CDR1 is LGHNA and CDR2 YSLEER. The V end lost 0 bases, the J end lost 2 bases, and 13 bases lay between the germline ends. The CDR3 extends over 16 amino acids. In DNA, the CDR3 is TGCGCCAGCAGCCAAGAGAGCAGGGGTGGAAACTATGGCTACACCTTC. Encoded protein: CASSQESRGGNYGYTF.

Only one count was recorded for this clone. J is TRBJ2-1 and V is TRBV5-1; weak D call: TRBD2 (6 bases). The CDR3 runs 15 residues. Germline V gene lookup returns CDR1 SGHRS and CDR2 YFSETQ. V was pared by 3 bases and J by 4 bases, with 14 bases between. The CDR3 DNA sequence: TGCGCCAGCAGCTCTACCACGGAGGGATACAATGAGCAGTTCTTC. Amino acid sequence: CASSSTTEGYNEQFF.

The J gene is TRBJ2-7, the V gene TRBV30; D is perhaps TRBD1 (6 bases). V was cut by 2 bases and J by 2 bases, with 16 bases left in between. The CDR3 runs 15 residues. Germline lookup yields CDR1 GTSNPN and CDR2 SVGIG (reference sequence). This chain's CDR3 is CAWSPTGTPPYEQYF. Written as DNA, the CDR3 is TGTGCCTGGAGTCCGACCGGGACACCCCCCTACGAGCAGTACTTC.

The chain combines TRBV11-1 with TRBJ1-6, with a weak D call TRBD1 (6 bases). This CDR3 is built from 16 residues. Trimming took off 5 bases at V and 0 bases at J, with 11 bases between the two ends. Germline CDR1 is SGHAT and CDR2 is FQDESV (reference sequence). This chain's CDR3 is CASSVMDSSYNSPLHF. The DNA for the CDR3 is TGTGCCAGCAGCGTGATGGACAGCTCCTATAATTCACCCCTCCACTTT. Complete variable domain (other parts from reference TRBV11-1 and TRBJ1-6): EAEVAQSPRYKITEKSQAVAFWCDPISGHATLYWYRQILGQGPELLVQFQDESVVDDSQLPKDRFSAERLKGVDSTLKIQPAELGDSAMYLCASSVMDSSYNSPLHFGNGTRLTVT.

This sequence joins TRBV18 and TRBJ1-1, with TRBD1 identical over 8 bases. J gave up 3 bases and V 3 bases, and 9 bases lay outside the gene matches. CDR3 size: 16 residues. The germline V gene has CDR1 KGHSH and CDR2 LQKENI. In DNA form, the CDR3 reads TGTGCCAGCTCACCGGCCATGGACAGGGTGGACACTGAAGCTTTCTTT. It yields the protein CASSPAMDRVDTEAFF.

CDR3 loop: CASSLDAGEQFF. The DNA of the CDR3 is TGTGCCAGCAGCTTAGATGCGGGTGAGCAGTTCTTC. The rearrangement joins TRBV7-2 to TRBJ2-1; a possible D gene is TRBD2 (5 bases). Germline V lookup: CDR1 SGHTA, CDR2 FQGNSA. The germline V and J ends were trimmed by 1 base and 9 bases, with 7 bases remaining between them. The CDR3 is 12 residues long.

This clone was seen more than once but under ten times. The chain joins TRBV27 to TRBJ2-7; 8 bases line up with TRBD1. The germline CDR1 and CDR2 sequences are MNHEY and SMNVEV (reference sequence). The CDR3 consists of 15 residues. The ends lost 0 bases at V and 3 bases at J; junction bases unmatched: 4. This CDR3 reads CASSLSQGAIYEQYF. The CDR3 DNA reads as TGTGCCAGCAGTTTATCCCAGGGGGCTATCTACGAGCAGTACTTC.

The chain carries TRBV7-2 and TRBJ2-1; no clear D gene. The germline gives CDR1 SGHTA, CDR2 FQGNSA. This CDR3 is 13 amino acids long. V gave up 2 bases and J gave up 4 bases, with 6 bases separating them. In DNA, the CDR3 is TGTGCCAGCAGCTTAACGACTTACAATGAGCAGTTCTTC. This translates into CASSLTTYNEQFF.

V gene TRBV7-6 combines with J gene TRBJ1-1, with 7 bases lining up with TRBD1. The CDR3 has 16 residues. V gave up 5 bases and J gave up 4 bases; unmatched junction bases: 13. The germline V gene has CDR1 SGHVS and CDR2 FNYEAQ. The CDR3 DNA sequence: TGTGCCAGCAGCGCCGGGACAGAAGATTCGGGCACTGAAGCTTTCTTT. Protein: CASSAGTEDSGTEAFF.

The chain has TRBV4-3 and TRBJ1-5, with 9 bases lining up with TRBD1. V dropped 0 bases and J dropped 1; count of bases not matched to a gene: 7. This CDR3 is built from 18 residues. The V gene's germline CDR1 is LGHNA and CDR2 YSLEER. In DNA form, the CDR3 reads TGCGCCAGCAGCCAAGAACTCACAGGGGGCGGAAGCAATCAGCCCCAGCATTTT. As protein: CASSQELTGGGSNQPQHF.

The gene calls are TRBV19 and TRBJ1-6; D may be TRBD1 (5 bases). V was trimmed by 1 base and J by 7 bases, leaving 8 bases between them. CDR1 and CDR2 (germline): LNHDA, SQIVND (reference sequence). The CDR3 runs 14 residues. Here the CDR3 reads CASSIGTTNSPLHF. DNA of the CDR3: TGTGCCAGTAGTATAGGGACAACGAATTCACCCCTCCACTTT.

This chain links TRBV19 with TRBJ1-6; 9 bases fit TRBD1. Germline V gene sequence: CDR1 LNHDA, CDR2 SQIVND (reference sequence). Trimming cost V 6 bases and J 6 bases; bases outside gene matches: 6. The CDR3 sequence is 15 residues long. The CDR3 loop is CASRTGTGPNSPLHF. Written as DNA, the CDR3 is TGTGCCAGTAGAACCGGGACAGGGCCTAATTCACCCCTCCACTTT.

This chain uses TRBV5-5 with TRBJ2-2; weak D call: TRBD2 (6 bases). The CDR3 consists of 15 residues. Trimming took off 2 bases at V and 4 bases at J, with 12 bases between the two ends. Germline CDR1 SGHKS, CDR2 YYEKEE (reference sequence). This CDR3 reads CASSFGGDFTGELFF. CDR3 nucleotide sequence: TGTGCCAGCAGCTTCGGCGGGGACTTCACCGGGGAGCTGTTTTTT. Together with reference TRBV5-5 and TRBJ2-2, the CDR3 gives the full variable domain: DAGVTQSPTHLIKTRGQQVTLRCSPISGHKSVSWYQQVLGQGPQFIFQYYEKEERGRGNFPDRFSARQFPNYSSELNVNALLLGDSALYLCASSFGGDFTGELFFGEGSRLTVL.

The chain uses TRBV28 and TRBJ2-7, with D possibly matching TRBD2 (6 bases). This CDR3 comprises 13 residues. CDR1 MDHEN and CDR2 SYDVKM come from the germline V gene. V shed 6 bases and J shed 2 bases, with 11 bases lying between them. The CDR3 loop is CASSRDSPYEQYF. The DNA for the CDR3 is TGTGCCAGCAGCAGGGACTCCCCCTACGAGCAGTACTTC.

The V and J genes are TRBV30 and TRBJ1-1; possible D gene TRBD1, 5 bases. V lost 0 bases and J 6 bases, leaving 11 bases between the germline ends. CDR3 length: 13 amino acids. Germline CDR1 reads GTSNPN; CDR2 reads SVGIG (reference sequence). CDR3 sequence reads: CAWSVGGRAEAFF. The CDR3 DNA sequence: TGTGCCTGGAGTGTCGGGGGTAGGGCTGAAGCTTTCTTT.

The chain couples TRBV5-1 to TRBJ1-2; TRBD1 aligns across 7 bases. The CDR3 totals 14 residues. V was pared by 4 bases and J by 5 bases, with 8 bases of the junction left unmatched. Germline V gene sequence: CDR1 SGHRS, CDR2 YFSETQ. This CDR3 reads CASSPLTGKYGYTF. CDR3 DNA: TGCGCCAGCAGCCCCCTGACAGGGAAGTATGGCTACACCTTC.

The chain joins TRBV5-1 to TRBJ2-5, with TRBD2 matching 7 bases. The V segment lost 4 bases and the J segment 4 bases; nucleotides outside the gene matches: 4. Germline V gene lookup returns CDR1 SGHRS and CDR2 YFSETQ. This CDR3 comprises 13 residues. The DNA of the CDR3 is TGCGCCAGCAGCACCCCGGGGGGAGAGACCCAGTACTTC. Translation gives CASSTPGGETQYF.

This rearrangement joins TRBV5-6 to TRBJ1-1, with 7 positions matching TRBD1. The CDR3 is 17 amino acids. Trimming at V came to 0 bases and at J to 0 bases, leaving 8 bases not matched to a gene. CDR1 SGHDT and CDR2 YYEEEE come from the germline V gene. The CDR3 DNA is TGTGCCAGCAGCTTGGTCCCGGGACAGATCATGAACACTGAAGCTTTCTTT. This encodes CASSLVPGQIMNTEAFF. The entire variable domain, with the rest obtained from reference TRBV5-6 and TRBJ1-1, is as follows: DAGVTQSPTHLIKTRGQQVTLRCSPKSGHDTVSWYQQALGQGPQFIFQYYEEEERQRGNFPDRFSGHQFPNYSSELNVNALLLGDSALYLCASSLVPGQIMNTEAFFGQGTRLTVV.

The chain's CDR3 is CASSYFLGGGKDLYEQYF. DNA of the CDR3: TGTGCCAGCAGTTACTTCCTGGGTGGCGGGAAGGACTTATACGAGCAGTACTTC. The chain uses TRBV6-2 or TRBV6-3 and TRBJ2-7, with a tentative D call TRBD2 (6 bases). Trimming shortened V by 1 base and J by 4 bases, and 23 bases separated the two germline ends. This CDR3 is built from 18 residues. Germline loops: CDR1 MNHEY, CDR2 SVGEGT.

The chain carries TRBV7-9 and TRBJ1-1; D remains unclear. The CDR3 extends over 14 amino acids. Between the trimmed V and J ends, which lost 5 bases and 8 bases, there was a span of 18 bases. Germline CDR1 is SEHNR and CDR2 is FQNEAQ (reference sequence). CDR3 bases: TGTGCCAGCAGCATAACCACCGGCGGGTCGGAAGCTTTCTTT. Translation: CASSITTGGSEAFF.

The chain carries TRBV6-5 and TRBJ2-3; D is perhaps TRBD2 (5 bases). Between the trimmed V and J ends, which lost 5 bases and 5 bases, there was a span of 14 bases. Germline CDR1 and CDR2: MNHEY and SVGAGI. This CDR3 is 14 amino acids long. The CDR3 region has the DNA TGTGCCAGCAGTCAGGTTAAGGCGGGAGATACGCAGTATTTT. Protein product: CASSQVKAGDTQYF.

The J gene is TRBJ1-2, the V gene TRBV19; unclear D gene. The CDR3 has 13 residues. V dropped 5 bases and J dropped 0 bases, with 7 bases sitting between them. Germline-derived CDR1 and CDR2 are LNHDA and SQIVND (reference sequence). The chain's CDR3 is CASSVTSNYGYTF. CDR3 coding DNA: TGTGCCAGTAGTGTCACTTCTAACTATGGCTACACCTTC.

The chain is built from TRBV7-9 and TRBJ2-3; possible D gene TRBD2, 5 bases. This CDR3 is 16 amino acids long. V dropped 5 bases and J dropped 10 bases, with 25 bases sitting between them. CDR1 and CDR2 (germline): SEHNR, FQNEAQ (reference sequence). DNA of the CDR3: TGTGCCAGCAGCCCCAATTCTCGGGCGGCCGGGGTAGCGCAGTATTTT. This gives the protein CASSPNSRAAGVAQYF. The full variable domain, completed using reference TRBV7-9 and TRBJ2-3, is DTGVSQNPRHKITKRGQNVTFRCDPISEHNRLYWYRQTLGQGPEFLTYFQNEAQLEKSRLLSDRFSAERPKGSFSTLEIQRTEQGDSAMYLCASSPNSRAAGVAQYFGPGTRLTVL.

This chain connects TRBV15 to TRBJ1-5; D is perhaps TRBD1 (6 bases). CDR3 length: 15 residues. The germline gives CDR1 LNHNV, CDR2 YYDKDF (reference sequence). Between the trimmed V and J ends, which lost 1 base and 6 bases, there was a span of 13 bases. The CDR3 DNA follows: TGTGCCACCAGCAGAGTTCGGGACATCCGTCAGCCCCAGCATTTT. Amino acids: CATSRVRDIRQPQHF.